Listed below are T cell receptor beta chains from one sample, sequenced in a study of blood T cell repertoires in COVID-19. Method: immunoSEQ multiplex PCR; TCRdb's copy keeps in-frame clones and lacks some. There are about 160,000 clones in the sample; around 92% occur only once, and about 4.8% lies in the top ten. Material: peripheral blood. Receptor source: a man aged 30 to 45 with COVID-19, enrolled during active disease. The CDR3 runs from the conserved cysteine through the conserved F or W. Each record gives: J gene, D gene, clone size, V gene, CDR3 protein, CDR3 DNA. A D gene is named only where the DNA matches it firmly. Rows may omit the clone size; those that give it use once, few, many or a size class.

j_call: TRBJ1-2; d_call: TRBD1; clone_size: -; v_call: TRBV19; cdr3_aa: CASSRHQIPGQGPLGYGYTF; cdr3_nt: TGTGCCAGTAGTAGACACCAAATTCCGGGACAGGGCCCTCTCGGCTATGGCTACACCTTC
j_call: TRBJ2-7; d_call: -; clone_size: -; v_call: TRBV6-2/TRBV6-3; cdr3_aa: CASSSASGVEQYF; cdr3_nt: TGTGCCAGCAGCTCGGCGTCAGGGGTCGAGCAGTACTTC
j_call: TRBJ2-7; d_call: TRBD1; clone_size: -; v_call: TRBV18; cdr3_aa: CASSPGTGAYEQYF; cdr3_nt: TGTGCCAGCTCACCCGGGACAGGGGCCTACGAGCAGTACTTC
j_call: TRBJ2-7; d_call: -; clone_size: -; v_call: TRBV30; cdr3_aa: CAWSVLRYYEQYF; cdr3_nt: TGTGCCTGGAGTGTACTACGATACTACGAGCAGTACTTC
j_call: TRBJ1-6; d_call: -; clone_size: -; v_call: TRBV2; cdr3_aa: CASSEARRGASTGNSPLHF; cdr3_nt: TGTGCCAGCAGTGAAGCGAGGCGTGGGGCCTCTACAGGGAATTCACCCCTCCACTTT
j_call: TRBJ1-3; d_call: -; clone_size: -; v_call: TRBV5-1; cdr3_aa: CASSIAGTSSGNTIYF; cdr3_nt: TGCGCCAGCAGCATAGCCGGGACATCCTCTGGAAACACCATATATTTT
j_call: TRBJ2-5; d_call: -; clone_size: -; v_call: TRBV6-5; cdr3_aa: CASSYSIARGAGTQYF; cdr3_nt: TGTGCCAGCAGTTACTCCATCGCTCGGGGGGCGGGGACCCAGTACTTC
j_call: TRBJ1-1; d_call: TRBD1; clone_size: -; v_call: TRBV19; cdr3_aa: CASTYGQGPFTEAFF; cdr3_nt: TGTGCCAGTACCTACGGACAGGGCCCATTCACTGAAGCTTTCTTT
j_call: TRBJ2-7; d_call: TRBD2; clone_size: once; v_call: TRBV27; cdr3_aa: CASSLRPGLAYEQYF; cdr3_nt: TGTGCCAGCAGCCTTCGCCCGGGACTAGCCTACGAGCAGTACTTC
j_call: TRBJ2-3; d_call: TRBD2; clone_size: -; v_call: TRBV5-8; cdr3_aa: CASSLGTSGKTDTQYF; cdr3_nt: TGTGCCAGCAGTCTAGGGACTAGCGGGAAAACAGATACGCAGTATTTT
j_call: TRBJ1-5; d_call: TRBD1; clone_size: -; v_call: TRBV19; cdr3_aa: CASSIVGQGEQPQHF; cdr3_nt: TGTGCCAGTAGTATAGTAGGGCAGGGGGAGCAGCCCCAGCATTTT
j_call: TRBJ1-5; d_call: -; clone_size: -; v_call: TRBV6-2/TRBV6-3; cdr3_aa: CASSGPTEYNQPQHF; cdr3_nt: TGTGCCAGCAGCGGGCCAACAGAATACAATCAGCCCCAGCATTTT
j_call: TRBJ1-1; d_call: TRBD1; clone_size: -; v_call: TRBV9; cdr3_aa: CASSVLRPGGNTEAFF; cdr3_nt: TGTGCCAGCAGCGTATTAAGGCCAGGGGGGAACACTGAAGCTTTCTTT
j_call: TRBJ1-2; d_call: -; clone_size: -; v_call: TRBV5-4; cdr3_aa: CASSLGGANYGYTF; cdr3_nt: TGTGCCAGCAGCTTGGGGGGCGCTAACTATGGCTACACCTTC
j_call: TRBJ2-4; d_call: TRBD2; clone_size: -; v_call: TRBV28; cdr3_aa: CASSLRGTSGITAKNIQYF; cdr3_nt: TGTGCCAGCAGTCTAAGGGGGACTAGCGGGATAACGGCCAAAAACATTCAGTACTTC
j_call: TRBJ2-1; d_call: TRBD2; clone_size: -; v_call: TRBV5-6; cdr3_aa: CASSLTSGGWDEQFF; cdr3_nt: TGTGCCAGCAGCTTAACTAGCGGGGGGTGGGATGAGCAGTTCTTC
j_call: TRBJ2-4; d_call: -; clone_size: -; v_call: TRBV4-1; cdr3_aa: CASSQDNTGSKNIQYF; cdr3_nt: TGCGCCAGCAGCCAAGACAACACAGGATCCAAAAACATTCAGTACTTC
j_call: TRBJ1-1; d_call: -; clone_size: few; v_call: TRBV7-3; cdr3_aa: CASSFQGNLNTEAFF; cdr3_nt: TGTGCCAGCAGCTTCCAGGGTAACCTGAACACTGAAGCTTTCTTT
j_call: TRBJ2-7; d_call: TRBD1; clone_size: -; v_call: TRBV4-2; cdr3_aa: CASSQGLDRELYF; cdr3_nt: TGTGCCAGCAGCCAAGGGTTGGACAGGGAATTGTACTTC
j_call: TRBJ2-2; d_call: TRBD2; clone_size: -; v_call: TRBV19; cdr3_aa: CASSIDPGGGPNTGELFF; cdr3_nt: TGTGCCAGTAGTATAGATCCGGGAGGGGGGCCGAACACCGGGGAGCTGTTTTTT
j_call: TRBJ1-2; d_call: TRBD1; clone_size: -; v_call: TRBV5-6; cdr3_aa: CASSAGQKLNYGYTF; cdr3_nt: TGTGCCAGCAGTGCGGGACAGAAATTAAACTATGGCTACACCTTC
j_call: TRBJ1-2; d_call: TRBD1; clone_size: -; v_call: TRBV7-2; cdr3_aa: CASSSGGDRALSGYTF; cdr3_nt: TGTGCCAGCAGCTCCGGGGGGGACAGGGCTCTCTCTGGCTACACCTTC
j_call: TRBJ2-7; d_call: -; clone_size: -; v_call: TRBV27; cdr3_aa: CASSLSTGSYEQYF; cdr3_nt: TGTGCCAGCAGTTTATCTACAGGCTCCTACGAGCAGTACTTC
j_call: TRBJ2-7; d_call: -; clone_size: -; v_call: TRBV7-3; cdr3_aa: CASSPGGFPYEQYF; cdr3_nt: TGTGCCAGCAGCCCTGGGGGGTTCCCCTACGAGCAGTACTTC
j_call: TRBJ1-1; d_call: TRBD1; clone_size: -; v_call: TRBV2; cdr3_aa: CASSRQGVNTEAFF; cdr3_nt: TGTGCCAGCAGTAGACAGGGGGTGAACACTGAAGCTTTCTTT
j_call: TRBJ2-2; d_call: TRBD1; clone_size: -; v_call: TRBV9; cdr3_aa: CASSVPVEGQGSGELFF; cdr3_nt: TGTGCCAGCAGCGTACCAGTTGAAGGACAGGGATCCGGGGAGCTGTTTTTT
j_call: TRBJ1-5; d_call: TRBD1; clone_size: -; v_call: TRBV6-2/TRBV6-3; cdr3_aa: CASSSSRGRDQPQHF; cdr3_nt: TGTGCCAGCAGTTCCTCCAGGGGGCGGGATCAGCCCCAGCATTTT
j_call: TRBJ2-5; d_call: -; clone_size: -; v_call: TRBV20-1; cdr3_aa: CSARAVGTQYF; cdr3_nt: TGCAGTGCTAGGGCAGTTGGGACCCAGTACTTC
j_call: TRBJ2-7; d_call: TRBD2; clone_size: -; v_call: TRBV7-9; cdr3_aa: CASSPRLAANYEQYF; cdr3_nt: TGTGCCAGCAGCCCCCGACTAGCGGCTAACTACGAGCAGTACTTC
j_call: TRBJ1-2; d_call: -; clone_size: -; v_call: TRBV7-9; cdr3_aa: CASSSTGFNYGYTF; cdr3_nt: TGTGCCAGCAGCTCGACAGGATTCAACTATGGCTACACCTTC
j_call: TRBJ1-6; d_call: TRBD1; clone_size: -; v_call: TRBV7-6; cdr3_aa: CASSLAGQGDSPLHF; cdr3_nt: TGTGCCAGCAGCTTAGCCGGACAGGGAGATTCACCCCTCCACTTT
j_call: TRBJ2-5; d_call: TRBD2; clone_size: -; v_call: TRBV11-1; cdr3_aa: CASSLGGGYQETQYF; cdr3_nt: TGTGCCAGCAGCTTAGGCGGGGGATACCAAGAGACCCAGTACTTC
j_call: TRBJ2-5; d_call: TRBD1; clone_size: -; v_call: TRBV5-1; cdr3_aa: CASSLEAGGYETQYF; cdr3_nt: TGCGCCAGCAGCTTGGAGGCAGGGGGCTATGAGACCCAGTACTTC
j_call: TRBJ1-5; d_call: -; clone_size: -; v_call: TRBV7-9; cdr3_aa: CASSLDGVSNQPQHF; cdr3_nt: TGTGCCAGCAGCTTAGACGGGGTGAGTAATCAGCCCCAGCATTTT
j_call: TRBJ2-1; d_call: TRBD2; clone_size: -; v_call: TRBV30; cdr3_aa: CAWSVLRRAGGYNEQFF; cdr3_nt: TGTGCCTGGAGTGTACTTCGACGAGCGGGAGGCTACAATGAGCAGTTCTTC
j_call: TRBJ2-2; d_call: -; clone_size: -; v_call: TRBV7-2; cdr3_aa: CASSLLGELFF; cdr3_nt: TGTGCCAGCAGCTTACTCGGGGAGCTGTTTTTT
j_call: TRBJ2-7; d_call: TRBD2; clone_size: once; v_call: TRBV7-2; cdr3_aa: CASSLGLAGYYEQYF; cdr3_nt: TGTGCCAGCAGCTTAGGGCTAGCGGGGTACTACGAGCAGTACTTC
j_call: TRBJ2-1; d_call: -; clone_size: -; v_call: TRBV9; cdr3_aa: CASSVGRWANSNYNEQFF; cdr3_nt: TGTGCCAGCAGCGTAGGTCGGTGGGCGAATTCAAATTACAATGAGCAGTTCTTC
j_call: TRBJ1-1; d_call: TRBD1; clone_size: -; v_call: TRBV18; cdr3_aa: CASSPLDRVGTEAFF; cdr3_nt: TGTGCCAGCTCACCATTGGACAGGGTCGGCACTGAAGCTTTCTTT
j_call: TRBJ2-7; d_call: TRBD2; clone_size: -; v_call: TRBV2; cdr3_aa: CASSAGLAGDFYEQYF; cdr3_nt: TGTGCCAGCAGCGCTGGACTAGCGGGAGACTTCTACGAGCAGTACTTC
j_call: TRBJ1-1; d_call: TRBD1; clone_size: -; v_call: TRBV3-1/TRBV3-2; cdr3_aa: CASSPPGTGRNEAFF; cdr3_nt: TGTGCCAGCAGCCCCCCCGGGACAGGAAGAAACGAAGCTTTCTTT
j_call: TRBJ2-1; d_call: -; clone_size: -; v_call: TRBV24-1; cdr3_aa: CATSGQSYNEQFF; cdr3_nt: TGTGCCACCAGCGGACAGTCCTACAATGAGCAGTTCTTC
j_call: TRBJ2-7; d_call: TRBD2; clone_size: once; v_call: TRBV7-2; cdr3_aa: CASSLGGTRGYEQYF; cdr3_nt: TGTGCCAGCAGCTTAGGTGGGACTAGGGGCTACGAGCAGTACTTC
j_call: TRBJ2-1; d_call: TRBD2; clone_size: once; v_call: TRBV9; cdr3_aa: CASSVERFGAGGYNEQFF; cdr3_nt: TGTGCCAGCAGCGTAGAACGTTTTGGGGCGGGAGGGTACAATGAGCAGTTCTTC
j_call: TRBJ2-1; d_call: -; clone_size: once; v_call: TRBV19; cdr3_aa: CASGTGSFANEQFF; cdr3_nt: TGTGCCAGTGGTACGGGGTCTTTCGCCAATGAGCAGTTCTTC